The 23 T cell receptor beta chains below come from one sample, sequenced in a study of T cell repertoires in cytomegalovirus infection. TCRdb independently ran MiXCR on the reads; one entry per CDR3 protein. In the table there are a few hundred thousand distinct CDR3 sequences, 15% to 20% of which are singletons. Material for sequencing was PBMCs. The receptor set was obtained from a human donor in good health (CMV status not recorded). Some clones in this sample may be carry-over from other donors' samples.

The CDR3: CASSERTGTTAEQYF. In DNA form, the CDR3 reads TGTGCCAGCAGTGAACGGACAGGGACCACTGCCGAGCAGTACTTC. V is TRBV25-1 and J is TRBJ2-7; TRBD1 agrees at 8 bases. Germline CDR1 MGHDK, CDR2 SYGVNS. The CDR3 is 15 residues long. V dropped 2 bases and J dropped 6; count of bases not matched to a gene: 9.

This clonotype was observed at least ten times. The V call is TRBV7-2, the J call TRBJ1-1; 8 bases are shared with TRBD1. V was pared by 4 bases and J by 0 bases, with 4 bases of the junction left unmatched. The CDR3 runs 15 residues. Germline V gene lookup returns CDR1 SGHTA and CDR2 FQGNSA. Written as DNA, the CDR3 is TGTGCCAGCAGCTACAGGACAGGGTTGAACACTGAAGCTTTCTTT. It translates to CASSYRTGLNTEAFF.

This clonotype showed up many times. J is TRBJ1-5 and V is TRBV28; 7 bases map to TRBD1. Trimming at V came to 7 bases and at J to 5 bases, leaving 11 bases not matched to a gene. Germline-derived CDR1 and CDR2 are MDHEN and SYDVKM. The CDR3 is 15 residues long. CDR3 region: CASNEPTGTHQPQHF. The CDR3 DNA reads TGTGCCAGCAACGAGCCGACAGGGACCCATCAGCCCCAGCATTTT. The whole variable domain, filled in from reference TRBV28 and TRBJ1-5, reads DVKVTQSSRYLVKRTGEKVFLECVQDMDHENMFWYRQDPGLGLRLIYFSYDVKMKEKGDIPEGYSVSREKKERFSLILESASTNQTSMYLCASNEPTGTHQPQHFGDGTRLSIL.

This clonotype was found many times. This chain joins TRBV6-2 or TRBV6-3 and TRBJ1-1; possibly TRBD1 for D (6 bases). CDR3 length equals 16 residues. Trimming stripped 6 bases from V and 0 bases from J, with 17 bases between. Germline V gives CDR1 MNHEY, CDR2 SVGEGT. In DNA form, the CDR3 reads TGTGCCAGCAGGGGAAGCGCACAGGGACTGAACACTGAAGCTTTCTTT. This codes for CASRGSAQGLNTEAFF.

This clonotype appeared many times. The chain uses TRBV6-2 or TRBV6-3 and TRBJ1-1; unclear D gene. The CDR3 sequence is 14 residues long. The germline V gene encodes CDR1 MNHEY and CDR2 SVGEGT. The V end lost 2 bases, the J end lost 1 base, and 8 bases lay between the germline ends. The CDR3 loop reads CASSYEFPNTEAFF. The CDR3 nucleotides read TGTGCCAGCAGTTACGAGTTTCCGAACACTGAAGCTTTCTTT.

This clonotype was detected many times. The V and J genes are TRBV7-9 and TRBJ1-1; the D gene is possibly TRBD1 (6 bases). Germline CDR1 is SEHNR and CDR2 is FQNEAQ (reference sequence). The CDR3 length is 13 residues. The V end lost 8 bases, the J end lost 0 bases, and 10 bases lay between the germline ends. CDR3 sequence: CASAGQMNTEAFF. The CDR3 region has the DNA TGTGCCAGCGCCGGACAGATGAACACTGAAGCTTTCTTT.

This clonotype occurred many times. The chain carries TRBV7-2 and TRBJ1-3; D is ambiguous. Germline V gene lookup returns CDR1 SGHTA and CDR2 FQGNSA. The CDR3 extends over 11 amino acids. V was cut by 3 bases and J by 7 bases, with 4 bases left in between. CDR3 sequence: CASSFRNTIYF. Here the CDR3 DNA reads TGTGCCAGCAGCTTCAGGAACACCATATATTTT.

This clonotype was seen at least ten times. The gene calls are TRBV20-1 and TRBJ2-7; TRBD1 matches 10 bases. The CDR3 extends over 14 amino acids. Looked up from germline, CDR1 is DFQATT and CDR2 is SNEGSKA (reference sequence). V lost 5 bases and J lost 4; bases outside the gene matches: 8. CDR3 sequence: CSAYSGQGRYEQYF. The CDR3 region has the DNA TGCAGTGCTTACTCGGGACAGGGGAGATACGAGCAGTACTTC.

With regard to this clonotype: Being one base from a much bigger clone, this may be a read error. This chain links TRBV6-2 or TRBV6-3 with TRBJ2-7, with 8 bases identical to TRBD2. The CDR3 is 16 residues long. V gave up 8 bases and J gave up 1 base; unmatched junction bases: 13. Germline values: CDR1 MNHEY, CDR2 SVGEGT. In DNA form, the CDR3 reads TGTGCCAGCGGGGGAGCCGGGACTAGTAGTTCCTACGAGCAGTACTTC. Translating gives CASGGAGTSSSYEQYF.

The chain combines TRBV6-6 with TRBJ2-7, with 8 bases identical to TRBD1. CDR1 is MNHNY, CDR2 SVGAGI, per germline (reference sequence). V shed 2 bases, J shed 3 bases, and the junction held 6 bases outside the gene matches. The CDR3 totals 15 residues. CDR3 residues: CASSYTGTGLYEQYF. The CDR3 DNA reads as TGTGCCAGCAGTTACACCGGGACAGGCCTCTACGAGCAGTACTTC.

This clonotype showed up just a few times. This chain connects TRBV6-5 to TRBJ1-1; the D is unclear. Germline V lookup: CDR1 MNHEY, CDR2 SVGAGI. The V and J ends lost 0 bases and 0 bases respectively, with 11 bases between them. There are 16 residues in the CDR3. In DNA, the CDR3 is TGTGCCAGCAGTTACTCGATTCAGGTTATGAACACTGAAGCTTTCTTT. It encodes CASSYSIQVMNTEAFF.

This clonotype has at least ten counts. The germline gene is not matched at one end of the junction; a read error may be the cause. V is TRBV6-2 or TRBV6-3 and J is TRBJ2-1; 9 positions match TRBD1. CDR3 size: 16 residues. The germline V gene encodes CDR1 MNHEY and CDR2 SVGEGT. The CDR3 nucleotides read TGTGCCAGCAGTTACGCCCCGGGACAGGGCCAGGTGGGGCCGTTTTTC. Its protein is CASSYAPGQGQVGPFF.

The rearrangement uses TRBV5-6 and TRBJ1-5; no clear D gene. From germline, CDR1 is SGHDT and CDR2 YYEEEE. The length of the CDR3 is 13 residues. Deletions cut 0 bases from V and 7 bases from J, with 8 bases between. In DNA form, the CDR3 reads TGTGCCAGCAGCTTGGCCAATGTGCAGCCCCAGCATTTT. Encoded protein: CASSLANVQPQHF. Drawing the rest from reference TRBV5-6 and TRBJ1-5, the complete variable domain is DAGVTQSPTHLIKTRGQQVTLRCSPKSGHDTVSWYQQALGQGPQFIFQYYEEEERQRGNFPDRFSGHQFPNYSSELNVNALLLGDSALYLCASSLANVQPQHFGDGTRLSIL.

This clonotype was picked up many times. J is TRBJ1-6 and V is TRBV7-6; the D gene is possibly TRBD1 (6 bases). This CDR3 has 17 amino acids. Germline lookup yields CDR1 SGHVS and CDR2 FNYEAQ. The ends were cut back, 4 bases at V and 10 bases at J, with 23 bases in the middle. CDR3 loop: CASSSRDRRYQGSPLHF. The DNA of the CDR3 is TGTGCCAGCAGCTCCCGCGACAGGAGATACCAGGGATCACCCCTCCACTTT.

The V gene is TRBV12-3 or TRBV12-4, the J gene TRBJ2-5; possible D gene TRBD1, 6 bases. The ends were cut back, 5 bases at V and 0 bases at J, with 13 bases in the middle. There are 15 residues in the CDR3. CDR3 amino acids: CASSPDSLYQETQYF. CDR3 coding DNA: TGTGCCAGCAGTCCGGACAGCCTGTACCAAGAGACCCAGTACTTC.

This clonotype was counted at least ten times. The CDR3 reads CASSSSGTGAMSDGYTF. DNA for the CDR3: TGTGCCAGCAGCTCATCCGGGACAGGAGCCATGTCCGACGGCTACACCTTC. This chain joins TRBV7-3 and TRBJ1-2; TRBD1 matches at 8 bases. The ends lost 4 bases at V and 8 bases at J; junction bases unmatched: 18. This CDR3 is built from 17 residues. Germline values: CDR1 SGHTA, CDR2 FQGTGA.

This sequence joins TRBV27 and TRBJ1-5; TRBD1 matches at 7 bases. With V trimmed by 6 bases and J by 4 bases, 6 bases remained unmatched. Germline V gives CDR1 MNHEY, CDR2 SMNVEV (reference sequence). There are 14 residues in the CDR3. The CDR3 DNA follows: TGTGCCAGCAGACCTGGGACAGCGAATCAGCCCCAGCATTTT. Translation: CASRPGTANQPQHF.

In DNA, the CDR3 is TGTGCCAGCAGCAAAGACAGCCCTCAAGAGACCCAGTACTTC. Translated: CASSKDSPQETQYF. V is TRBV5-3 and J is TRBJ2-5, with a weak D call TRBD1 (5 bases). TRBV5-3 is an open reading frame whose function is uncertain. Between the trimmed V and J ends, which lost 8 bases and 2 bases, there was a span of 16 bases. The CDR3 loop spans 14 amino acids.

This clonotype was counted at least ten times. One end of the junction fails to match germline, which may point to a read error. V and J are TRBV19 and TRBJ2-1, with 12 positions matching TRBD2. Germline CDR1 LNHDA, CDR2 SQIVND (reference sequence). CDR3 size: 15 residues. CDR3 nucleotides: TGTGCCAGTATGCTTCTAGCGGGGGGGTACAGTGAGCAGTTCTTC. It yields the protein CASMLLAGGYSEQFF.

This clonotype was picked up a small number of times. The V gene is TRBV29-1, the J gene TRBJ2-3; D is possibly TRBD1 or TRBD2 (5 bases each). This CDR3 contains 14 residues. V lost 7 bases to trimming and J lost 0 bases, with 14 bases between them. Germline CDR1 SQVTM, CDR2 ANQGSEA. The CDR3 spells CSASRGESTDTQYF. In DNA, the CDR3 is TGCAGCGCGTCGAGGGGAGAAAGCACAGATACGCAGTATTTT.

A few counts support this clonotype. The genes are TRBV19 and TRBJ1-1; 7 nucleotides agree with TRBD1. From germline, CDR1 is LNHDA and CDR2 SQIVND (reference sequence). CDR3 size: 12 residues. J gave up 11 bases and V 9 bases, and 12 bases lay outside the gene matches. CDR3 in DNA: TGTGCCAGCCGCGGTAGGGGGCTGTATGCTTTCTTT. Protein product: CASRGRGLYAFF.

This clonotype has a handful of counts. The CDR3 bases are TGTGCCAGCTCACCACCAAGCGGCACAGATACGCAGTATTTT. Encoded protein: CASSPPSGTDTQYF. The rearrangement joins TRBV18 to TRBJ2-3; no definite D call. V shed 0 bases and J shed 1 base, with 5 bases lying between them. Germline CDR1 and CDR2: KGHSH and LQKENI. The CDR3 loop spans 14 amino acids.

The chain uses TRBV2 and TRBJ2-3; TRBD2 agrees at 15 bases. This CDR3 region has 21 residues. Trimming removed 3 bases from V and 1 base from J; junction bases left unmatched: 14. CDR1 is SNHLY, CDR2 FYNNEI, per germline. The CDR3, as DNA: TGTGCCAGCAGTGAGGCTTGGCTCGGACTAGCGGGGGGGCCAGGCACAGATACGCAGTATTTT. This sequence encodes CASSEAWLGLAGGPGTDTQYF. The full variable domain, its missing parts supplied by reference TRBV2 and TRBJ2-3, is EPEVTQTPSHQVTQMGQEVILRCVPISNHLYFYWYRQILGQKVEFLVSFYNNEISEKSEIFDDQFSVERPDGSNFTLKIRSTKLEDSAMYFCASSEAWLGLAGGPGTDTQYFGPGTRLTVL.